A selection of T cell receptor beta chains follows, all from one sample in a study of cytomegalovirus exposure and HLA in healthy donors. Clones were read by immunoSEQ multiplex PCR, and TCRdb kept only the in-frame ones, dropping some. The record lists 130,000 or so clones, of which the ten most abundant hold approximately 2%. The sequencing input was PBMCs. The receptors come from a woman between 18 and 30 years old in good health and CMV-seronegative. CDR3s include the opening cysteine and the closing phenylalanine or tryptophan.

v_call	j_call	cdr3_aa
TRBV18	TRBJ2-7	CASSSDRAATYEQYF
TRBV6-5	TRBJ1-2	CASSYSHNYGYTF
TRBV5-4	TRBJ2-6	CASSLGSGGPNVLTF
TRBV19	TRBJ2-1	CASSIELLASSMFF
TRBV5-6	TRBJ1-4	CASSLIGTLWGQTDEKLFF
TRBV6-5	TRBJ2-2	CASSDRVTGELFF
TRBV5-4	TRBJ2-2	CASSWDRGGTGELFF
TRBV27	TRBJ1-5	CASRPGQGGTQPQHF
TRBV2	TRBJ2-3	CANSRGLTDTQYF
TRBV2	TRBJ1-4	CASRGDSPNEKLFF
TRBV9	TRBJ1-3	CASSVGVTGAGNTIYF
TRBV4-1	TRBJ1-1	CASSQGGLDTEAFF
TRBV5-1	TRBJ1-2	CASSPGWGTGNGYTF
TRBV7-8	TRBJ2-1	CASSLPFERGGYNEQFF
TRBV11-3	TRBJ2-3	CASSSSSWDRGTDTQYF
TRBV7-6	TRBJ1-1	CASSVFRDGGTEAFF
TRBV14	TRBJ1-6	CASSQVRKNSPLHF
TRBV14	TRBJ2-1	CASSQRAYNEQFF
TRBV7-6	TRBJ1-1	CASSLRDRTTGTEAFF
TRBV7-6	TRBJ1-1	CASSLGRVGSTEAFF
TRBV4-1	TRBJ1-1	CASSQDISGGLNTEAFF
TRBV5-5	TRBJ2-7	CASSFRAYEQYF
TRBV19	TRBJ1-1	CASSIDLLQGRTEAFF
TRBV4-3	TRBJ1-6	CASSQTQLLNSPLHF